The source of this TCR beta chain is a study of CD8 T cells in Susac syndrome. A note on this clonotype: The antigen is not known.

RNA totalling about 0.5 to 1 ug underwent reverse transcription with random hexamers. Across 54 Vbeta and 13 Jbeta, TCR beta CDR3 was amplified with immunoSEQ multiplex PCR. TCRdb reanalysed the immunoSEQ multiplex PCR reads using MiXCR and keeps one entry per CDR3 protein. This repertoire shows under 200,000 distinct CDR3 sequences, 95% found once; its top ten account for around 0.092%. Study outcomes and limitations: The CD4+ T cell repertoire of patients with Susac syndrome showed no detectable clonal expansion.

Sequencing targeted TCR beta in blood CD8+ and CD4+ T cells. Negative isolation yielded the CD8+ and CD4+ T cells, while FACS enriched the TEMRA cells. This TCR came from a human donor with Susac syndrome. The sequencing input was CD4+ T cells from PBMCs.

CDR3 sequence (DNA): TGCAGCGTTGAAGCGGACAGGGCCAATAGAGCTTTCTTT. It yields the protein CSVEADRANRAFF. The chain combines TRBV29-1 with TRBJ1-1; 8 nucleotides agree with TRBD1. From germline, CDR1 is SQVTM and CDR2 ANQGSEA. The CDR3 consists of 13 residues. V lost 1 base, J lost 10 bases, and 8 bases stayed unmatched.